Listed below are T cell receptor beta chains from one sample, sequenced in a study of blood T cells in healthy people across ages. TCRdb ran MiXCR on the 5' RACE reads and lists one entry per CDR3 protein. The sample holds roughly 1.4 million distinct CDR3 sequences, roughly 60% seen once. Sample: blood. These receptors originate from a man aged 18-30 years in good health. Both conserved end residues are part of each CDR3. A D gene is named only where the DNA matches it firmly. Where a row states a size, it is once, few, many or the class of an expanded clone; other rows omit it.

-	TRBV4-3	TRBJ1-6	-	TGCGCCAGCAGCCAAGATCAGACGACCGCGTATAATTCACCCCTCCACTTT	CASSQDQTTAYNSPLHF
-	TRBV3-1	TRBJ2-1	-	TGTGCCAGCAGCCAAGACCCACCTAGCTCCTACAATGAGCAGTTCTTC	CASSQDPPSSYNEQFF
-	TRBV14	TRBJ2-5	TRBD2	TGTGCCAGCAGCCCGAGAAGTCTAGCGGGAGTCCTCTATGAGCAGTACTTC	CASSPRSLAGVLYEQYF
few	TRBV7-9	TRBJ1-2	-	TGTGCCAGCAGGTCCGTGGAGGCGACTTCTAACTATGGCTACACCTTC	CASRSVEATSNYGYTF
few	TRBV11-2	TRBJ2-7	-	TGTGCCAGCAGCTTGGCGGAAGACGAGCAGTACTTC	CASSLAEDEQYF
-	TRBV9	TRBJ2-1	-	TGTGCCAGCAGCGTAATGGTGGAGGTAGGATACAATGAGCAGTTCTTC	CASSVMVEVGYNEQFF
-	TRBV7-2	TRBJ2-1	TRBD2	TGTGCCAGCAGCTCCGTAGGGACTAGCAGCAATGAGCAGTTCTTC	CASSSVGTSSNEQFF
once	TRBV2	TRBJ2-1	TRBD2	TGTGCCAGCAGGACTAGCGGCGCCGTCCAGGAGCAGTTCTTC	CASRTSGAVQEQFF
few	TRBV27	TRBJ2-5	TRBD1	TGTGCCAGCAGTTTTGAGGGACAGGGACAGAAAGAGACCCAGTACTTC	CASSFEGQGQKETQYF
-	TRBV6-6	TRBJ1-1	TRBD1	TGTGCCAGCAGTTACGCTCCGGACAGGGACACTGAAGCTTTCTTT	CASSYAPDRDTEAFF
few	TRBV6-6	TRBJ2-3	TRBD2	TGTGCCATAGATAGCGGGGGGGCGACAGATACGCAGTATTTT	CAIDSGGATDTQYF
-	TRBV4-3	TRBJ2-2	-	TGCGCCAGCAGCCCCTCTTGGGGAGCCGGGGAGCTGTTTTTT	CASSPSWGAGELFF
-	TRBV7-6	TRBJ1-5	TRBD1	TGTGCCAGCAGCTTAGCGAGGTCCCAGGGGGCCTCGCCCCAGCATTTT	CASSLARSQGASPQHF
-	TRBV4-1	TRBJ1-5	-	TGCGCCAGCAGCCAGCGAAGGGTTAGCAATCAGCCCCAGCATTTT	CASSQRRVSNQPQHF
-	TRBV4-1	TRBJ2-7	TRBD2	TGCGCCAGCAGCCAACAGGGACTAGCGGGAAATTACTACGAGCAGTACTTC	CASSQQGLAGNYYEQYF
few	TRBV15	TRBJ2-5	-	TGTGCCACCAGCAGAGATTGGACGGAGACCCAGTACTTC	CATSRDWTETQYF
-	TRBV5-1	TRBJ2-7	TRBD1	TGCGCCAGCACCCTCGGGACAGGGTCCTACGAGCAGTACTTC	CASTLGTGSYEQYF
-	TRBV10-3	TRBJ1-1	TRBD1	TGTGCCATCACCGGGACAGCGAACACTGAAGCTTTCTTT	CAITGTANTEAFF
-	TRBV29-1	TRBJ2-3	TRBD1	TGCAGCGGTACTCTGGGACAGGGTGGAGATACGCAGTATTTT	CSGTLGQGGDTQYF
-	TRBV20-1	TRBJ2-1	TRBD2	TGCAGTGCTAGAGATTATCAGCGGGGGGAATACAATGAGCAGTTCTTC	CSARDYQRGEYNEQFF
few	TRBV20-1	TRBJ1-5	-	TGCAGTGCTAGCCCAGGGGCTCAGCCCCAGCATTTT	CSASPGAQPQHF
-	TRBV12-5	TRBJ2-2	TRBD1	TGTGCTAGTGGTCCCCCGGACAGGGCGAACACCGGGGAGCTGTTTTTT	CASGPPDRANTGELFF
-	TRBV29-1	TRBJ2-1	-	TGCAGCGTTTTTGCCGACGGATACAATGAGCAGTTCTTC	CSVFADGYNEQFF
-	TRBV5-6	TRBJ2-7	-	TGTGCCAGCAGCTCCACCCCCGAAGGACTAAGCTCCTACGAGCAGTACTTC	CASSSTPEGLSSYEQYF
-	TRBV6-6	TRBJ1-2	-	TGTGCCAGCAGCGAGAGATCCTACTTGAACTATGGCTACACCTTC	CASSERSYLNYGYTF
-	TRBV7-2	TRBJ2-5	-	TGTGCCAGCAGCTTAGTCCCGGGGGTGGGAGAGACCCAGTACTTC	CASSLVPGVGETQYF
-	TRBV27	TRBJ1-2	-	TGTGCCAGCAGTTTATCGAGCAGGGGCTATGGCTACACCTTC	CASSLSSRGYGYTF
-	TRBV29-1	TRBJ2-2	TRBD1	TGCAGCGTTGATGACAGGGATCCTTTGAACACCGGGGAGCTGTTTTTT	CSVDDRDPLNTGELFF
-	TRBV30	TRBJ1-4	TRBD1	TGTGCCTGGAGTGTCACCCAGGGGGAGGAAAAACTGTTTTTT	CAWSVTQGEEKLFF
-	TRBV20-1	TRBJ1-5	-	TGCAGTGCTAGACCAGTTGGTGGCAATCAGCCCCAGCATTTT	CSARPVGGNQPQHF
-	TRBV2	TRBJ1-2	-	TGTGCCATCGCGGGACCCTACTATGGCTACACCTTC	CAIAGPYYGYTF
few	TRBV5-1	TRBJ1-1	-	TGCGCCAGCAGCGGCCGACAGTTACGGGACACTGAAGCTTTCTTT	CASSGRQLRDTEAFF
-	TRBV12-3/TRBV12-4	TRBJ2-5	TRBD1	TGTGCCAGCAGCACTCCTACAGGGGTGGAGACCCAGTACTTC	CASSTPTGVETQYF
-	TRBV24-1	TRBJ2-4	-	TGTGCCACCAGTGGAGGTTATGGGGGCATTCAGTACTTC	CATSGGYGGIQYF
-	TRBV29-1	TRBJ1-1	-	TGCAGCACACGGGAGGATCCGAACACTGAAGCTTTCTTT	CSTREDPNTEAFF
-	TRBV28	TRBJ2-7	-	TGTGCCAGCAGTTTACGGGGATATCGATCCTACGAGCAGTACTTC	CASSLRGYRSYEQYF
-	TRBV28	TRBJ2-3	TRBD2	TGTGCCAGCAGTTTCGTGGCGGGAGGGGCAACAGATACGCAGTATTTT	CASSFVAGGATDTQYF
many	TRBV20-1	TRBJ2-5	-	TGCAGTGCTAGAGCGGGCAGCTTCCAAGAGACCCAGTACTTC	CSARAGSFQETQYF
few	TRBV6-1	TRBJ1-5	-	TGTGCCAGCAGCGTCGGCTATCATCAGCCCCAGCATTTT	CASSVGYHQPQHF
-	TRBV20-1	TRBJ1-1	-	TGCAGTGCTACAAATCCAGGTAACACTGAAGCTTTCTTT	CSATNPGNTEAFF
-	TRBV6-6	TRBJ2-2	TRBD1	TGTGCCAGCACCCTAGGGGGCGCAAACACCGGGGAGCTGTTTTTT	CASTLGGANTGELFF
few	TRBV20-1	TRBJ2-7	TRBD1	TGCAGTGCGAGACAGGGGGTTCGGTACGAGCAGTACTTC	CSARQGVRYEQYF
-	TRBV27	TRBJ1-1	-	TGTGCCAGCAGTTTCGGGACACACAACACTGAAGCTTTCTTT	CASSFGTHNTEAFF
few	TRBV7-9	TRBJ2-7	TRBD2	TGTGCCAGCAGCACAGGACTAGCGGGGGCCTACGAGCAGTACTTC	CASSTGLAGAYEQYF
-	TRBV12-3/TRBV12-4	TRBJ1-5	-	TGTGCCAGCAGTTTCCTCGACAGTGCAAATCAGCCCCAGCATTTT	CASSFLDSANQPQHF
-	TRBV25-1	TRBJ2-5	TRBD2	TGTGCCAGCAGTGAATATGCTAGCGGGGGTGGGGAGACCCAGTACTTC	CASSEYASGGGETQYF
-	TRBV14	TRBJ2-3	TRBD2	TGTGCCAGCAGCCCCCTGACTAGCGGTGACACAGATACGCAGTATTTT	CASSPLTSGDTDTQYF
-	TRBV4-3	TRBJ2-4	-	TGCGCCAGCAGCCAAGAGGCAGGCGGGGTCAACAAAAACATTCAGTACTTC	CASSQEAGGVNKNIQYF
once	TRBV18	TRBJ2-1	TRBD2	TGTGCCAGCTCACCACCCCCTAGCGGGAGGGGTGAGCAGTTCTTC	CASSPPPSGRGEQFF
-	TRBV20-1	TRBJ2-3	TRBD1	TGCAGTGCTAGGCTGACAGGGGCAGATACGCAGTATTTT	CSARLTGADTQYF
few	TRBV29-1	TRBJ2-1	TRBD1	TGCAGCGGCAACCTTCAGGGGGCCAGCTCCTACAATGAGCAGTTCTTC	CSGNLQGASSYNEQFF
few	TRBV6-2/TRBV6-3	TRBJ2-1	-	TGTGCCAGTAACCTCGGCCAGAGGGGGGGTGAGCAGTTCTTC	CASNLGQRGGEQFF
-	TRBV4-2	TRBJ1-2	-	TGTGCCAGCAGCCAAAAGATCTGGGAGCCCGCGAATTATGGCTACACCTTC	CASSQKIWEPANYGYTF
once	TRBV20-1	TRBJ2-7	TRBD2	TGCAGTGCTAGGGATACTAGCGGGGGAAAGTACGAGCAGTACTTC	CSARDTSGGKYEQYF
-	TRBV12-3/TRBV12-4	TRBJ2-3	TRBD2	TGTGCCAGCAGAACGACTAGCCCAGATACGCAGTATTTT	CASRTTSPDTQYF